Listed below are T cell receptor beta chains from one sample, sequenced in a study of cytomegalovirus exposure and HLA in healthy donors. Using immunoSEQ multiplex PCR, the repertoire was profiled, and TCRdb retains in-frame clones only, with some absent. The sample shows tens of thousands of clones, 60% to 85% of them seen only once. The sequencing sample was made of PBMCs. These receptors all stem from a man aged 18 to 29 in good health and CMV-seropositive. CDR3s include the opening cysteine and the closing phenylalanine or tryptophan. D genes are given only for firm matches. Size is stated for part of the rows, as once, few or many counts, or as a class when the clone is expanded.

CDR3nt: TGTGCCAGCAGTTATTCCGTCCCCGAGCAGTACTTC
CDR3aa: CASSYSVPEQYF
v_gene: TRBV6-6
j_gene: TRBJ2-7
d_gene: NA
abundance: NA

CDR3nt: TGTGCCAGCAGCTTAGACTGGAACACCGGGGAGCTGTTTTTT
CDR3aa: CASSLDWNTGELFF
v_gene: TRBV13
j_gene: TRBJ2-2
d_gene: NA
abundance: NA

CDR3nt: TGTGCCAGCAGCGCCGGGACAGGACTGTACGGCTACACCTTC
CDR3aa: CASSAGTGLYGYTF
v_gene: TRBV9
j_gene: TRBJ1-2
d_gene: TRBD1
abundance: once

CDR3nt: TGTGCCAGCAGCAGAGGGGGTAGCGGGAGCGTGGCCCTACGGGAGCAGTACTTC
CDR3aa: CASSRGGSGSVALREQYF
v_gene: TRBV5-4
j_gene: TRBJ2-7
d_gene: TRBD2
abundance: NA

CDR3nt: TGTGCCAGCTCAAATCTCCGCGGACTAGCGTATGAGCAGTACTTC
CDR3aa: CASSNLRGLAYEQYF
v_gene: TRBV6-1
j_gene: TRBJ2-7
d_gene: TRBD2
abundance: NA

CDR3nt: TGTGCCTCGCAGGGCGGGGCAACTAATGAAAAACTGTTTTTT
CDR3aa: CASQGGATNEKLFF
v_gene: TRBV2
j_gene: TRBJ1-4
d_gene: NA
abundance: NA

CDR3nt: TGTGCCAGCAGTTCTCACGCCCGGGAATACGAGCAGTACTTC
CDR3aa: CASSSHAREYEQYF
v_gene: TRBV6-5
j_gene: TRBJ2-7
d_gene: NA
abundance: NA

CDR3nt: TGTGCCAGCAAGCCGACAGGGGCGGCCCCAGATACGCAGTATTTT
CDR3aa: CASKPTGAAPDTQYF
v_gene: TRBV6-5
j_gene: TRBJ2-3
d_gene: TRBD1
abundance: once

CDR3nt: TGTGCCAGCAGGGTAGGGGACTTTGGCTACGAGCAGTACTTC
CDR3aa: CASRVGDFGYEQYF
v_gene: TRBV21-1
j_gene: TRBJ2-7
d_gene: NA
abundance: NA

CDR3nt: TGTGCCAGCAGCTTAGTCACTTATGGCTACACCTTC
CDR3aa: CASSLVTYGYTF
v_gene: TRBV7-9
j_gene: TRBJ1-2
d_gene: NA
abundance: NA

CDR3nt: TGCGCCAGCAGCCAAGAAGGCGGGGGAAAGGTCACTGAAGCTTTCTTT
CDR3aa: CASSQEGGGKVTEAFF
v_gene: TRBV4-1
j_gene: TRBJ1-1
d_gene: NA
abundance: once

CDR3nt: TGTGCCAGCGGAGGAGGGGCCCACAACTATGGCTACACCTTC
CDR3aa: CASGGGAHNYGYTF
v_gene: TRBV28
j_gene: TRBJ1-2
d_gene: NA
abundance: few

CDR3nt: TGTGCCAGCCAGCAGGCGAGCTCTGGAAACACCATATATTTT
CDR3aa: CASQQASSGNTIYF
v_gene: TRBV7-9
j_gene: TRBJ1-3
d_gene: NA
abundance: NA

CDR3nt: TGCGCCAGCAGTGAAGGGGCCAGCAACACTGAAGCTTTCTTT
CDR3aa: CASSEGASNTEAFF
v_gene: TRBV10-2
j_gene: TRBJ1-1
d_gene: NA
abundance: once

CDR3nt: TGTGCCAGCAGCTTGGGGGGGGAGGCTGAAGCTTTCTTT
CDR3aa: CASSLGGEAEAFF
v_gene: TRBV5-6
j_gene: TRBJ1-1
d_gene: NA
abundance: NA

CDR3nt: TGTGCCAGCAGCCAAGCCCATCCAGGGTCCTCTTACAATGAGCAGTTCTTC
CDR3aa: CASSQAHPGSSYNEQFF
v_gene: TRBV14
j_gene: TRBJ2-1
d_gene: NA
abundance: NA

CDR3nt: TGTGCCAGCAGTGGGACAGACCTGAACACTGAAGCTTTCTTT
CDR3aa: CASSGTDLNTEAFF
v_gene: TRBV2
j_gene: TRBJ1-1
d_gene: NA
abundance: NA

CDR3nt: TGTGCCAGCAGCTCCCGACAGGTGCCAGTCAATGAGCAGTTCTTC
CDR3aa: CASSSRQVPVNEQFF
v_gene: TRBV7-9
j_gene: TRBJ2-1
d_gene: NA
abundance: few

CDR3nt: TGTGCCAGCAGCTTGACTAGCGGTTACAATGAGCAGTTCTTC
CDR3aa: CASSLTSGYNEQFF
v_gene: TRBV14
j_gene: TRBJ2-1
d_gene: TRBD2
abundance: NA

CDR3nt: TGCAGCGTCTTAGGGACTAGCGCAAACACCGGGGAGCTGTTTTTT
CDR3aa: CSVLGTSANTGELFF
v_gene: TRBV29-1
j_gene: TRBJ2-2
d_gene: TRBD2
abundance: NA

CDR3nt: TGTGCCAGCAGCACCAGGGATTCCTACGAGCAGTACTTC
CDR3aa: CASSTRDSYEQYF
v_gene: TRBV11-3
j_gene: TRBJ2-7
d_gene: NA
abundance: NA

CDR3nt: TGCAGCGTTGTAAGCGGACAGGGGGTCGACGAGCAGTACTTC
CDR3aa: CSVVSGQGVDEQYF
v_gene: TRBV29-1
j_gene: TRBJ2-7
d_gene: TRBD1
abundance: NA

CDR3nt: TGCGCCAGCAGCGGCGGGACAGGGGTAAATACCCGAAACACCATATATTTT
CDR3aa: CASSGGTGVNTRNTIYF
v_gene: TRBV5-1
j_gene: TRBJ1-3
d_gene: TRBD1
abundance: NA

CDR3nt: TGTGCCAGCAGCCCGGGACTAGCGGGATTTAGTGGCCGGTTCTTC
CDR3aa: CASSPGLAGFSGRFF
v_gene: TRBV6-5
j_gene: TRBJ2-1
d_gene: TRBD2
abundance: NA

CDR3nt: TGTGCCAGCAGTTCACAGGGGGCGGCCACTGAAGCTTTCTTT
CDR3aa: CASSSQGAATEAFF
v_gene: TRBV7-6
j_gene: TRBJ1-1
d_gene: TRBD1
abundance: NA

CDR3nt: TGTGCCAGCAGCTTGGACAGGGCTCTCAATCAGCCCCAGCATTTT
CDR3aa: CASSLDRALNQPQHF
v_gene: TRBV7-8
j_gene: TRBJ1-5
d_gene: TRBD1
abundance: few

CDR3nt: TGCAGCGTTGAGGGGACAGGGCAAAAACTGTTTTTT
CDR3aa: CSVEGTGQKLFF
v_gene: TRBV29-1
j_gene: TRBJ1-4
d_gene: TRBD1
abundance: NA

CDR3nt: TGTGCCACCAGCAGGGGACAGGCCTCATACCACGAGCAGTACTTC
CDR3aa: CATSRGQASYHEQYF
v_gene: TRBV15
j_gene: TRBJ2-7
d_gene: TRBD1
abundance: NA

CDR3nt: TGCGCCAGCACCCAGGGGCCGGGACAGGAGCCCACCGGGGAGCTGTTTTTT
CDR3aa: CASTQGPGQEPTGELFF
v_gene: TRBV5-1
j_gene: TRBJ2-2
d_gene: TRBD1
abundance: NA

CDR3nt: TGCAGCGTTGGACAGCGGGAACACACAGATACGCAGTATTTT
CDR3aa: CSVGQREHTDTQYF
v_gene: TRBV29-1
j_gene: TRBJ2-3
d_gene: TRBD2
abundance: once

CDR3nt: TGTGCCAGCAGCCGAATAAGACAGGGGACTGAAGCTTTCTTT
CDR3aa: CASSRIRQGTEAFF
v_gene: TRBV11-2
j_gene: TRBJ1-1
d_gene: TRBD1
abundance: few

CDR3nt: TGCGCCAGCAGCTCACTAGCGGCGGGACAAGAGACCCAGTACTTC
CDR3aa: CASSSLAAGQETQYF
v_gene: TRBV5-1
j_gene: TRBJ2-5
d_gene: TRBD2
abundance: NA

CDR3nt: TGTGCCAGCAGCCGAGCGGGAGACGCTTACAATGAGCAGTTCTTC
CDR3aa: CASSRAGDAYNEQFF
v_gene: TRBV25-1
j_gene: TRBJ2-1
d_gene: TRBD2
abundance: NA

CDR3nt: TGTGCCAGCAAGCCGCCCGACAGGGCCTACGAGCAGTACTTC
CDR3aa: CASKPPDRAYEQYF
v_gene: TRBV7-2
j_gene: TRBJ2-7
d_gene: TRBD1
abundance: NA

CDR3nt: TGTGCCAGCATGCGGCAGACGAACACCGGGGAGCTGTTTTTT
CDR3aa: CASMRQTNTGELFF
v_gene: TRBV6-1
j_gene: TRBJ2-2
d_gene: NA
abundance: NA

CDR3nt: TGTGCCAGCTCGGGCCTTGGGGGGGACTCCACAGATACGCAGTATTTT
CDR3aa: CASSGLGGDSTDTQYF
v_gene: TRBV6-6
j_gene: TRBJ2-3
d_gene: TRBD2
abundance: NA

CDR3nt: TGTGCCAGCAGCCAAACGACAGGGCGAGGGGAGACCCAGTACTTC
CDR3aa: CASSQTTGRGETQYF
v_gene: TRBV7-6
j_gene: TRBJ2-5
d_gene: TRBD1
abundance: NA

CDR3nt: TGTGCCAGCAGCGTAGTTACGGGGTCATGGGAGACCCAGTACTTC
CDR3aa: CASSVVTGSWETQYF
v_gene: TRBV9
j_gene: TRBJ2-5
d_gene: NA
abundance: NA

CDR3nt: TGTGCCACCAGCAGAGATATTAACCAAGAGACCCAGTACTTC
CDR3aa: CATSRDINQETQYF
v_gene: TRBV15
j_gene: TRBJ2-5
d_gene: NA
abundance: NA

CDR3nt: TGTGCCAGCACCGATGGCCGGAGCGGCGGGGAGACCCAGTACTTC
CDR3aa: CASTDGRSGGETQYF
v_gene: TRBV28
j_gene: TRBJ2-5
d_gene: NA
abundance: NA

CDR3nt: TGTGCCAGCAGCCCTTGGGGCGGAGTGAACACTGAAGCTTTCTTT
CDR3aa: CASSPWGGVNTEAFF
v_gene: TRBV9
j_gene: TRBJ1-1
d_gene: NA
abundance: NA

CDR3nt: TGCAGCGGTACTAGCGGGATTCCCTACGAGCAGTACTTC
CDR3aa: CSGTSGIPYEQYF
v_gene: TRBV29-1
j_gene: TRBJ2-7
d_gene: TRBD2
abundance: NA

CDR3nt: TGCGCCAGCAGCCAAGCGTTGGGACTGCTGAACACTGAAGCTTTCTTT
CDR3aa: CASSQALGLLNTEAFF
v_gene: TRBV4-1
j_gene: TRBJ1-1
d_gene: NA
abundance: NA

CDR3nt: TGCAGCGTTGAAGAGAACAGGTCCTACGAGCAGTACTTC
CDR3aa: CSVEENRSYEQYF
v_gene: TRBV29-1
j_gene: TRBJ2-7
d_gene: NA
abundance: NA

CDR3nt: TGTGCCAGCAGGCCCATGGTCCTTAGCTCCTACGAGCAGTACTTC
CDR3aa: CASRPMVLSSYEQYF
v_gene: TRBV11-2
j_gene: TRBJ2-7
d_gene: NA
abundance: NA

CDR3nt: TGTGCCAGCAGCTTACAGGGGCCCCCTGAAGCTTTCTTT
CDR3aa: CASSLQGPPEAFF
v_gene: TRBV11-2
j_gene: TRBJ1-1
d_gene: NA
abundance: NA

CDR3nt: TGTGCCAGCAGTCGAGAGGGACAGGGCATGGAAGGCTACACCTTC
CDR3aa: CASSREGQGMEGYTF
v_gene: TRBV25-1
j_gene: TRBJ1-2
d_gene: TRBD1
abundance: NA

CDR3nt: TGTGCCAGCAGTAAGGACAGGGGACGCGAGCAGTACTTC
CDR3aa: CASSKDRGREQYF
v_gene: TRBV27
j_gene: TRBJ2-7
d_gene: TRBD1
abundance: few

CDR3nt: TGTGCCAGCAGTGAATTAAGCCTCTCTGGAAACACCATATATTTT
CDR3aa: CASSELSLSGNTIYF
v_gene: TRBV2
j_gene: TRBJ1-3
d_gene: NA
abundance: NA